This passage covers 28 T cell receptor beta chains from one sample sequenced in a study of blood T cell repertoires in COVID-19. Some clones are missing from TCRdb's copy, which holds only in-frame ones; the method was immunoSEQ multiplex PCR. The table includes a few hundred thousand clones, 70% to 85% detected once. The sequenced material came from peripheral blood. The source is a human donor with acute or convalescent COVID-19. The donor label of this sample is uncertain.

The rearrangement uses TRBV7-8 and TRBJ1-3; D call uncertain. The V end was cut by 4 bases, the J end by 7 bases, with 17 bases between. Germline V gene sequence: CDR1 SGHVS, CDR2 FQNEAQ. The CDR3 extends over 15 amino acids. CDR3: CASSSRASSGNTIYF. CDR3 nucleotides: TGTGCCAGCAGCTCCCGGGCCAGCTCGGGGAACACCATATATTTT.

The gene calls are TRBV6-5 and TRBJ2-7; TRBD1 might be the D (6 bases). Germline V lookup: CDR1 MNHEY, CDR2 SVGAGI. Trimming cost V 6 bases and J 0 bases, with 12 bases left between them. There are 14 residues in the CDR3. The CDR3 nucleotides are TGTGCCAGCAGGAGAACAGGGAGCTCCTACGAGCAGTACTTC. This sequence encodes CASRRTGSSYEQYF.

V and J are TRBV5-4 and TRBJ2-7; weak D call: TRBD1 (6 bases). The length of the CDR3 is 14 residues. With 4 bases removed from V and 3 bases from J, the gap between germline ends came to 14 bases. Germline loops: CDR1 SGHNT, CDR2 YYREEE (reference sequence). CDR3 loop: CASSVRGGVYEQYF. DNA of the CDR3: TGTGCCAGCAGCGTCAGGGGTGGGGTCTACGAGCAGTACTTC.

The rearrangement joins TRBV5-8 to TRBJ2-7, with D tentatively TRBD1 (5 bases). The CDR3 sequence is 15 residues long. Per germline, CDR1 SGHTS and CDR2 YDEGEE. The V and J ends lost 5 bases and 0 bases respectively, with 15 bases between them. The CDR3 reads CASRNRQRSSYEQYF. The CDR3 DNA reads as TGTGCCAGCAGGAACCGACAGCGAAGCTCCTACGAGCAGTACTTC.

This chain connects TRBV15 to TRBJ1-1; D is perhaps TRBD1 (6 bases). This CDR3 is 15 amino acids long. Germline V gene lookup returns CDR1 LNHNV and CDR2 YYDKDF (reference sequence). The V gene lost 3 bases and the J gene lost 1 base, with 12 bases spanning the gap. In DNA form, the CDR3 reads TGTGCCACCAGCAGCTATCACAGGGCGAACACTGAAGCTTTCTTT. This encodes CATSSYHRANTEAFF.

The rearrangement joins TRBV6-5 to TRBJ2-1; D uncertain. V shed 10 bases and J shed 5 bases, with 15 bases lying between them. The CDR3 has 13 residues. Germline V gives CDR1 MNHEY, CDR2 SVGAGI. The CDR3 sequence is CATSLSGNNEQFF. In DNA form, the CDR3 reads TGTGCCACCTCCCTTTCAGGAAACAATGAGCAGTTCTTC.

This chain connects TRBV6-5 to TRBJ1-1; 7 bases line up with TRBD1. The CDR3 length is 14 residues. Germline V lookup: CDR1 MNHEY, CDR2 SVGAGI. The V segment lost 6 bases and the J segment 2 bases; nucleotides outside the gene matches: 6. The CDR3 loop reads CASSLDRANTEAFF. The CDR3 DNA follows: TGTGCCAGCAGCCTCGACAGGGCCAACACTGAAGCTTTCTTT.

This clone was observed once. The genes are TRBV6-5 and TRBJ1-1; a possible D gene is TRBD1 (6 bases). This CDR3 is 15 amino acids long. V was clipped by 6 bases and J by 0 bases, with 14 bases between them. CDR1 and CDR2 (germline): MNHEY, SVGAGI. CDR3 protein: CASSGQGLLNTEAFF. DNA of the CDR3: TGTGCCAGCAGCGGGCAGGGGCTGTTGAACACTGAAGCTTTCTTT.

The rearrangement links TRBV6-5 to TRBJ1-5; tentative D call: TRBD1 (6 bases). The V end was cut by 6 bases, the J end by 5 bases, with 17 bases between. CDR1 and CDR2 (germline): MNHEY, SVGAGI. The CDR3 length is 15 residues. CDR3 sequence reads: CASRRAGAGDQPQHF. CDR3 in DNA: TGTGCCAGCAGGAGAGCAGGGGCTGGGGATCAGCCCCAGCATTTT.

The rearrangement joins TRBV28 to TRBJ1-1; 9 bases are shared with TRBD1. The trim removed 2 bases at V and 10 bases at J, leaving 11 bases unmatched. The CDR3 has 15 residues. Germline V gene sequence: CDR1 MDHEN, CDR2 SYDVKM. CDR3: CASSLNGGQGEGAFF. The CDR3 DNA sequence: TGTGCCAGCAGTTTAAATGGGGGACAGGGCGAGGGAGCTTTCTTT.

The chain carries TRBV6-5 and TRBJ1-1; D is ambiguous. Trimming pared 9 bases from V and 6 bases from J, leaving 23 bases between. The CDR3 runs 15 residues. Germline values: CDR1 MNHEY, CDR2 SVGAGI. CDR3 bases: TGTGCCAGTAAGGCCGGGAGGTTGATAGGCGCTGAAGCTTTCTTT. Protein: CASKAGRLIGAEAFF.

The sample holds one count of this clone. This rearrangement joins TRBV16 to TRBJ1-2, with TRBD1 matching over 10 bases. Germline CDR1 and CDR2: KGHSY and FQNENV. The ends lost 6 bases at V and 4 bases at J; junction bases unmatched: 5. This CDR3 is built from 14 residues. The CDR3 region is CASSRQGASYGYTF. The CDR3 DNA sequence: TGTGCCAGCAGTCGACAGGGGGCGAGCTATGGCTACACCTTC.

The chain joins TRBV7-8 to TRBJ1-1; 12 nucleotides line up with TRBD1. This CDR3 has 14 residues. J was trimmed by 10 bases and V by 0 bases; bases with no gene match: 3. Germline CDR1 SGHVS, CDR2 FQNEAQ. CDR3 bases: TGTGCCAGCAGCTTAGCGGGACAGGGGGCAGGAGCTTTCTTT. This gives the protein CASSLAGQGAGAFF.

This chain uses TRBV18 with TRBJ1-4; maybe TRBD1 (6 bases). Germline values: CDR1 KGHSH, CDR2 LQKENI. Trimming shortened V by 3 bases and J by 0 bases, and 8 bases separated the two germline ends. This CDR3 has 15 residues. CDR3 sequence (DNA): TGTGCCAGCTCACCGGCAGGGGCAACTAATGAAAAACTGTTTTTT. Its protein product is CASSPAGATNEKLFF. Full variable domain (missing parts from reference TRBV18 and TRBJ1-4): NAGVMQNPRHLVRRRGQEARLRCSPMKGHSHVYWYRQLPEEGLKFMVYLQKENIIDESGMPKERFSAEFPKEGPSILRIQQVVRGDSAAYFCASSPAGATNEKLFFGSGTQLSVL.

The chain uses TRBV6-6 and TRBJ2-5; 12 nucleotides agree with TRBD1. This CDR3 is 15 amino acids long. V was pared by 10 bases and J by 6 bases, with 12 bases of the junction left unmatched. Germline loops: CDR1 MNHNY, CDR2 SVGAGI (reference sequence). The CDR3 protein is CATHLGTGGRQTQYF. CDR3 coding DNA: TGTGCCACCCATTTGGGGACAGGGGGCCGTCAGACCCAGTACTTC.

The chain recombines TRBV5-6 with TRBJ2-7; D perhaps matches TRBD2 (6 bases). Germline loops: CDR1 SGHDT, CDR2 YYEEEE. V dropped 2 bases and J dropped 2 bases, with 14 bases sitting between them. This CDR3 contains 15 residues. The CDR3 sequence is CASSLGRETTYEQYF. CDR3 nucleotide sequence: TGTGCCAGCAGCTTAGGACGGGAGACAACCTACGAGCAGTACTTC.

The chain recombines TRBV18 with TRBJ1-1, with D perhaps TRBD1 (5 bases). Germline V gives CDR1 KGHSH, CDR2 LQKENI. Between the trimmed V and J ends, which lost 6 bases and 0 bases, there was a span of 11 bases. The CDR3 length is 14 residues. CDR3 DNA sequence: TGTGCCAGCTCGCGGGGGGGGATGAACACTGAAGCTTTCTTT. It translates to CASSRGGMNTEAFF.

This chain connects TRBV28 to TRBJ1-1, with D unclear. V was shortened by 5 bases and J by 0 bases, with 7 bases between the two germline ends. The CDR3 is 13 amino acids. CDR1 MDHEN and CDR2 SYDVKM come from the germline V gene. The CDR3 nucleotides read TGTGCCAGCAGTACAGAAATGAACACTGAAGCTTTCTTT. It yields the protein CASSTEMNTEAFF.

The chain employs TRBV18 and TRBJ2-2; a possible D gene is TRBD1 (6 bases). Trimming removed 3 bases from V and 4 bases from J, with 15 bases in between. This CDR3 contains 16 residues. Germline CDR1 KGHSH, CDR2 LQKENI. This CDR3 reads CASSPSGGGSTGELFF. The CDR3 DNA reads as TGTGCCAGCTCACCGTCTGGGGGCGGAAGCACCGGGGAGCTGTTTTTT.

V and J are TRBV5-1 and TRBJ1-1; TRBD1 might be the D (5 bases). The germline CDR1 and CDR2 sequences are SGHRS and YFSETQ. Trimming removed 7 bases from V and 5 bases from J, with 18 bases in between. CDR3 length: 14 residues. DNA of the CDR3: TGCGCCAGCGCTTCGGGAGGGGCAGGGACTGAAGCTTTCTTT. This encodes CASASGGAGTEAFF.

The chain recombines TRBV6-5 with TRBJ2-7; tentatively, D is TRBD2 (6 bases). The V end lost 6 bases, the J end lost 7 bases, and 19 bases lay between the germline ends. The CDR3 contains 14 residues. Germline V lookup: CDR1 MNHEY, CDR2 SVGAGI. CDR3 in DNA: TGTGCCAGCAGCCTAGACAACGCCGGAGGGGAGCAGTACTTC. Its protein product is CASSLDNAGGEQYF.

V is TRBV19 and J is TRBJ1-2; D remains unclear. The CDR3 is 16 amino acids. Germline V CDR1 and CDR2: LNHDA, SQIVND (reference sequence). Trimming took off 5 bases at V and 8 bases at J, with 24 bases between the two ends. CDR3 DNA sequence: TGTGCCAGTAGTTTCTATCACTCCTTCGGTGGAGAAGGCTACACCTTC. Its protein product is CASSFYHSFGGEGYTF.

This clone was seen a single time. This sequence joins TRBV28 and TRBJ2-7; D is possibly TRBD2 (7 bases). The CDR3 has 15 residues. Germline CDR1 and CDR2: MDHEN and SYDVKM. V was clipped by 7 bases and J by 5 bases, with 21 bases between them. CDR3 sequence: CASTPGGRGSDEQYF. CDR3 nucleotide sequence: TGTGCCAGCACCCCGGGGGGCAGGGGAAGCGACGAGCAGTACTTC.

This clone was observed a handful of times. This rearrangement joins TRBV7-7 to TRBJ2-5; possible D gene TRBD1, 5 bases. The CDR3 loop spans 15 amino acids. Germline V gives CDR1 SSHAT, CDR2 FNYEAQ (reference sequence). With 0 bases removed from V and 5 bases from J, the gap between germline ends came to 13 bases. This chain's CDR3 is CASSLALDSAETQYF. In DNA, the CDR3 is TGTGCCAGCAGCTTAGCGCTCGACAGCGCGGAGACCCAGTACTTC.

This chain uses TRBV5-6 with TRBJ1-2, with 8 bases lining up with TRBD1. The CDR3 runs to 15 residues. The V gene end was trimmed by 0 bases and the J gene end by 8 bases; junction bases not matched to a gene: 9. Germline lookup yields CDR1 SGHDT and CDR2 YYEEEE. CDR3 amino acids: CASSLAAGGLGGYTF. CDR3 nucleotide sequence: TGTGCCAGCAGCTTGGCGGCAGGGGGCTTAGGGGGCTACACCTTC.

V is TRBV14 and J is TRBJ2-2; D perhaps matches TRBD2 (5 bases). Trimming cost V 1 base and J 4 bases, with 10 bases left between them. This CDR3 has 15 amino acids. Germline V CDR1 and CDR2: SGHDN, FVKESK. This CDR3 is CASSQGGFSTGELFF. The CDR3 DNA follows: TGTGCCAGCAGCCAAGGAGGGTTTAGCACCGGGGAGCTGTTTTTT.

This rearrangement joins TRBV7-6 to TRBJ2-3, with 10 bases that match TRBD2. The CDR3 consists of 15 residues. In germline, CDR1 is SGHVS, CDR2 FNYEAQ. V shed 2 bases, J shed 4 bases, and the junction held 3 bases outside the gene matches. CDR3 region: CASSLLAGAADTQYF. In DNA form, the CDR3 reads TGTGCCAGCAGCTTACTAGCGGGGGCCGCAGATACGCAGTATTTT.

The chain uses TRBV4-1 and TRBJ1-6, with TRBD1 matching over 7 bases. Per germline, CDR1 MGHRA and CDR2 YSYEKL. The trim removed 1 base at V and 7 bases at J, leaving 7 bases unmatched. This CDR3 has 16 amino acids. The CDR3 nucleotides are TGCGCCAGCAGCCAAGCAAGGGGGCCCTGGAATTCACCCCTCCACTTT. Translated: CASSQARGPWNSPLHF.